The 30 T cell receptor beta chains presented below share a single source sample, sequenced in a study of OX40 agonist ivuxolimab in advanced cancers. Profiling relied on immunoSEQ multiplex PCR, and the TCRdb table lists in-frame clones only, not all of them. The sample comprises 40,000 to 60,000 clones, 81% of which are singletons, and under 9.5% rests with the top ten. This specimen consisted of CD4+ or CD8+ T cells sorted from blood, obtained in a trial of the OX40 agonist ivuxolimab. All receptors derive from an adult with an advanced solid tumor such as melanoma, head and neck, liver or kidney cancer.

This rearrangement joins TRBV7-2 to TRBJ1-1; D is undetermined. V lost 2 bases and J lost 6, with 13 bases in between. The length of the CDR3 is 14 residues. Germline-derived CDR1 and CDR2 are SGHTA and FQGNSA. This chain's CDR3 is CASSLYLGISEAFF. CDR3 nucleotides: TGTGCCAGCAGCTTATATTTGGGGATTTCTGAAGCTTTCTTT.

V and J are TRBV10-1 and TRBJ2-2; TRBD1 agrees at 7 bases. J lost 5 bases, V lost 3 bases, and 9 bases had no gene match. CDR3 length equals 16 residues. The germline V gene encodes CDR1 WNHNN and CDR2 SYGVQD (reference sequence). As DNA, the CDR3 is TGCGCCAGCAGTGAAAGGGGGCCTACGAGGACCGGGGAGCTGTTTTTT. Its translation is CASSERGPTRTGELFF.

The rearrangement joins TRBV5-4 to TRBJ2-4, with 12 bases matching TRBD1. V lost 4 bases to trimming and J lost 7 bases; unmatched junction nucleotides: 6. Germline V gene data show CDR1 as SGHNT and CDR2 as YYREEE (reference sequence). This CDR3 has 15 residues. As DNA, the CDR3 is TGTGCCAGCAGCGTGCCGGGACAGGGGGCCAACATTCAGTACTTC. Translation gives CASSVPGQGANIQYF.

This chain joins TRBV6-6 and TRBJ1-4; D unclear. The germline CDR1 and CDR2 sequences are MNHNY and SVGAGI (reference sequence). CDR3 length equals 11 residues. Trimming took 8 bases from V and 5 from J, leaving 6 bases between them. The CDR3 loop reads CASGLNEKLFF. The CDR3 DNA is TGTGCCAGCGGGTTAAATGAAAAACTGTTTTTT.

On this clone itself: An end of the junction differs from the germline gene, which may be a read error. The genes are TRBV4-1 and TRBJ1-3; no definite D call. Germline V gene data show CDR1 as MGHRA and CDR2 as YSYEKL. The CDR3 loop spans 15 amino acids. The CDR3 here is CANSQEEFSGNTIYF. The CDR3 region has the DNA TGCGCCAACAGCCAAGAAGAGTTCTCTGGAAACACCATATATTTT.

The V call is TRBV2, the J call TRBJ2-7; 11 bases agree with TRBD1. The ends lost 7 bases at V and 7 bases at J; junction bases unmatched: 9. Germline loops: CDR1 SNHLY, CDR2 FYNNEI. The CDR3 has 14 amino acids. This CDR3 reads CASTFGQGAREQYF. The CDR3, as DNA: TGTGCCAGCACCTTCGGACAGGGGGCTCGGGAGCAGTACTTC.

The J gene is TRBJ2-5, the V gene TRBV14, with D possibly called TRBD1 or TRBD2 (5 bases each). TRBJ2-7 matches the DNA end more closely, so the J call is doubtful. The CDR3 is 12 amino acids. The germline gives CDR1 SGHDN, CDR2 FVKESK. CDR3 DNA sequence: TGTGCTTCGGGACCCGCGATCTACGAGCAGTACTTC. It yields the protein CASGPAIYEQYF.

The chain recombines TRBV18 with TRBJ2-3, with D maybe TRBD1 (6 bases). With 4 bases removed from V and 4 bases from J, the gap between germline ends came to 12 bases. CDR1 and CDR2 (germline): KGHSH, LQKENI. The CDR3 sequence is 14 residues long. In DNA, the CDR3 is TGTGCCAGCTCACTTACAGGGAGCCCAGATACGCAGTATTTT. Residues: CASSLTGSPDTQYF.

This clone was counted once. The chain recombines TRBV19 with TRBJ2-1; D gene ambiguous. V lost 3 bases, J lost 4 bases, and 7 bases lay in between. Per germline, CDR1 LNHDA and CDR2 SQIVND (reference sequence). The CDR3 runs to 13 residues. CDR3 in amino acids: CASSILGYNEQFF. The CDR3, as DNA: TGTGCCAGTAGTATCTTAGGATACAATGAGCAGTTCTTC. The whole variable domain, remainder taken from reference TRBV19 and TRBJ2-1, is DGGITQSPKYLFRKEGQNVTLSCEQNLNHDAMYWYRQDPGQGLRLIYYSQIVNDFQKGDIAEGYSVSREKKESFPLTVTSAQKNPTAFYLCASSILGYNEQFFGPGTRLTVL.

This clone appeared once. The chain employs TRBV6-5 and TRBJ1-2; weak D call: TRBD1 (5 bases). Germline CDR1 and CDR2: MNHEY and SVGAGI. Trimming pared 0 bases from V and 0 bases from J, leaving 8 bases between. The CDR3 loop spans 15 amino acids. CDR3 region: CASSYSRQTNYGYTF. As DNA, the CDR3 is TGTGCCAGCAGTTACTCCCGACAGACTAACTATGGCTACACCTTC.

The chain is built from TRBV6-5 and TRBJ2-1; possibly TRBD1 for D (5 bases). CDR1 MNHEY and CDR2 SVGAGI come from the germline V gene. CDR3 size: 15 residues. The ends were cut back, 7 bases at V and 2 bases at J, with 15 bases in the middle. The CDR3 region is CASTPFTGAYNEQFF. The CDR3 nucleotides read TGTGCCAGCACCCCTTTTACAGGAGCCTACAATGAGCAGTTCTTC.

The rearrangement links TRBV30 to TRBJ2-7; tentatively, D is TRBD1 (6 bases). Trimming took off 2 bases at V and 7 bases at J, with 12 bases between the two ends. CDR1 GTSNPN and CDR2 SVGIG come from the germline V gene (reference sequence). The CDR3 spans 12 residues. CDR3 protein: CAWSRAGEEQYF. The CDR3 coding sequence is TGTGCCTGGAGTAGAGCAGGGGAAGAGCAGTACTTC.

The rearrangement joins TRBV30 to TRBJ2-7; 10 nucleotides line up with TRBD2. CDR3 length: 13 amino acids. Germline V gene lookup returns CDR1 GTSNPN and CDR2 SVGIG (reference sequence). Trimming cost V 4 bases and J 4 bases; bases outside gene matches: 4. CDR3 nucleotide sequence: TGTGCCTGGACTAGCGGGAGAAAGTACGAGCAGTACTTC. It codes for CAWTSGRKYEQYF. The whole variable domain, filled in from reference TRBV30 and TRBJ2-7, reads SQTIHQWPATLVQPVGSPLSLECTVEGTSNPNLYWYRQAAGRGLQLLFYSVGIGQISSEVPQNLSASRPQDRQFILSSKKLLLSDSGFYLCAWTSGRKYEQYFGPGTRLTVT.

The CDR3 DNA is TGCGCCAGCAGCCAAGTAGCAGGGACATTTGGCTACACCTTC. This translates into CASSQVAGTFGYTF. V gene TRBV4-1 combines with J gene TRBJ1-2; D perhaps matches TRBD1 (6 bases). Germline V gene data show CDR1 as MGHRA and CDR2 as YSYEKL. Trimming shortened V by 1 base and J by 7 bases, and 13 bases separated the two germline ends. The CDR3 contains 14 residues.

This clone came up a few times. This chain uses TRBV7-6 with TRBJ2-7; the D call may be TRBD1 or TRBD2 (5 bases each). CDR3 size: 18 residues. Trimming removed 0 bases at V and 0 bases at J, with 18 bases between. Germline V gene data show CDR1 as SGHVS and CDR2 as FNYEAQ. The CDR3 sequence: CASSLAGTTPSSSYEQYF. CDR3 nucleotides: TGTGCCAGCAGCTTAGCCGGGACCACTCCTAGTAGCTCCTACGAGCAGTACTTC.

CDR3: CASSLQSTSGPYNEQFF. The CDR3 DNA sequence: TGTGCCAGCAGCCTTCAATCGACTAGCGGACCCTACAATGAGCAGTTCTTC. The chain is built from TRBV11-1 and TRBJ2-1; 9 bases are shared with TRBD2. Unmatched junction bases numbered 10, after V lost 5 bases and J lost 2 bases. This CDR3 contains 17 residues. Germline lookup yields CDR1 SGHAT and CDR2 FQDESV (reference sequence).

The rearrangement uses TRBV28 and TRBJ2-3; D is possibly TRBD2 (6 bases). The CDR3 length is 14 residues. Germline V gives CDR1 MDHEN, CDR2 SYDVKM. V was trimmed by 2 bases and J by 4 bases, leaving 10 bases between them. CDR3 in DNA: TGTGCCAGCAGTTTAGGGGGGTTCGCAGATACGCAGTATTTT. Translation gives CASSLGGFADTQYF.

Written as DNA, the CDR3 is TGTGCCAGCAGCTTGTGGGCACAGGGCTTGGCCACTGAAGCTTTCTTT. Protein: CASSLWAQGLATEAFF. The V and J genes are TRBV5-6 and TRBJ1-1; TRBD1 might be the D (6 bases). There are 16 residues in the CDR3. Germline V gene data show CDR1 as SGHDT and CDR2 as YYEEEE. Trimming shortened V by 1 base and J by 4 bases, and 17 bases separated the two germline ends.

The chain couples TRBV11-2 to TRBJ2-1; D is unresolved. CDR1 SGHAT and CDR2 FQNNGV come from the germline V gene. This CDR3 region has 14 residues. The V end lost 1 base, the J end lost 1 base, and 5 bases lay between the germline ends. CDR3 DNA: TGTGCCAGCAGCTTAGTTATGTCCTACAATGAGCAGTTCTTC. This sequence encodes CASSLVMSYNEQFF.

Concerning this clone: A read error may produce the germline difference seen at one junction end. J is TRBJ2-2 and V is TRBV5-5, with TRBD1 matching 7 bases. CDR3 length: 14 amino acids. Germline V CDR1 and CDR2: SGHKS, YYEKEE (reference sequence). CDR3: CASSLQGNSGELFF. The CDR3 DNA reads TGTGCCAGCAGCTTACAGGGGAACTCCGGGGAGCTGTTTTTT.

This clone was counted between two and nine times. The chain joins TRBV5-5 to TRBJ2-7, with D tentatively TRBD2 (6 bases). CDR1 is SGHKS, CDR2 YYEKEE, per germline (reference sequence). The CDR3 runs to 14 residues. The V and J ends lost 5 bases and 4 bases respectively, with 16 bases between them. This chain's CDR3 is CASRQSPDYYEQYF. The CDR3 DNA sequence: TGTGCCAGCAGACAATCACCGGACTATTACGAGCAGTACTTC.

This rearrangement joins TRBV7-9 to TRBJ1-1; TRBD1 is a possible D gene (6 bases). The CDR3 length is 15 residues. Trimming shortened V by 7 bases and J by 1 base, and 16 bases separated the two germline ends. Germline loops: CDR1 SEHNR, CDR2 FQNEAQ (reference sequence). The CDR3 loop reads CASINTGNPNTEAFF. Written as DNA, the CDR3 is TGTGCCAGCATCAATACAGGGAATCCGAACACTGAAGCTTTCTTT.

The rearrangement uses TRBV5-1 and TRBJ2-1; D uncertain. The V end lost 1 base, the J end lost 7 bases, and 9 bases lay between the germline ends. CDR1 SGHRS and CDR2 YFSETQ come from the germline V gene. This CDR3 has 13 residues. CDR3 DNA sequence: TGCGCCAGCAGCTTGATTCCCCAAAATGAGCAGTTCTTC. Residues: CASSLIPQNEQFF. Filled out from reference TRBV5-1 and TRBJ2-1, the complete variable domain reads KAGVTQTPRYLIKTRGQQVTLSCSPISGHRSVSWYQQTPGQGLQFLFEYFSETQRNKGNFPGRFSGRQFSNSRSEMNVSTLELGDSALYLCASSLIPQNEQFFGPGTRLTVL.

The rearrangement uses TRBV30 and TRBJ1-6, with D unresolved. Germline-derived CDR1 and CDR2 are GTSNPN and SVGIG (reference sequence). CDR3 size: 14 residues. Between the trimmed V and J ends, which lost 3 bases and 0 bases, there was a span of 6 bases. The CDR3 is CAWSRSSYNSPLHF. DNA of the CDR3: TGTGCCTGGAGCCGTAGCTCCTATAATTCACCCCTCCACTTT.

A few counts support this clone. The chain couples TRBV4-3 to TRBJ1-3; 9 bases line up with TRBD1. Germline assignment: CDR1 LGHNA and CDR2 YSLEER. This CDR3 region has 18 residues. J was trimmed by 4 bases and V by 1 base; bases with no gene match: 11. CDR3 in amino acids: CASSQGMGTGHSGNTIYF. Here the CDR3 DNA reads TGCGCCAGCAGCCAAGGGATGGGGACAGGGCATTCGGGAAACACCATATATTTT.

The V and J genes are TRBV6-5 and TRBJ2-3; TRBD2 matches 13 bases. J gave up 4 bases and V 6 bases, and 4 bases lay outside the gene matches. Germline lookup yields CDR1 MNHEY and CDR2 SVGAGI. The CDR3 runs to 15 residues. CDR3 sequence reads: CASRATSGRADTQYF. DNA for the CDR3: TGTGCCAGCAGAGCCACTAGCGGGAGGGCAGATACGCAGTATTTT.

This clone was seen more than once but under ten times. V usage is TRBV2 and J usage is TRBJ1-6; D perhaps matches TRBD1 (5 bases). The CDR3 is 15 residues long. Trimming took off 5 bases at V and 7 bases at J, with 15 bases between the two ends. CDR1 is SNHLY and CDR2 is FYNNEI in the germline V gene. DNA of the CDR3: TGTGCCAGCAGTTTGACAGATATCGCCAATTCACCCCTCCACTTT. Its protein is CASSLTDIANSPLHF.

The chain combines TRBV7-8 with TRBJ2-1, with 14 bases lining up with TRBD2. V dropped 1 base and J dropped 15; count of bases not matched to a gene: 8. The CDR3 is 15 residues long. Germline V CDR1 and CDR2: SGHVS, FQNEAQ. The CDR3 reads CASSLGTSGGRGAFF. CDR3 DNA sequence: TGTGCCAGCAGCTTAGGGACTAGCGGGGGGCGGGGTGCGTTCTTC.

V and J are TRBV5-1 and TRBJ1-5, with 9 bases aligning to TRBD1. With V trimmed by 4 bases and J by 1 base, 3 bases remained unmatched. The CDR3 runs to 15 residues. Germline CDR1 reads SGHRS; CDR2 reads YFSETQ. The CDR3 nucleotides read TGCGCCAGCAGCCCGGGGACAGGGAGCAATCAGCCCCAGCATTTT. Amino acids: CASSPGTGSNQPQHF.

The CDR3 reads CASSLTGGSAFF. The CDR3 DNA reads as TGCGCCAGCAGCCTGACAGGGGGCTCAGCTTTCTTT. This chain links TRBV4-3 with TRBJ1-1; 10 bases match TRBD1. The ends lost 4 bases at V and 10 bases at J; junction bases unmatched: 3. The length of the CDR3 is 12 residues. CDR1 LGHNA and CDR2 YSLEER come from the germline V gene.